This is a list of T cell receptor beta chains from one sample in a study of technical replicates of blood from a handful of donors. Method: immunoSEQ multiplex PCR; TCRdb's copy keeps in-frame clones and lacks some. The data show about 60,000 clones, with approximately 90% seen just once and 5.2% held by the top ten. Sample: PBMCs. These receptors all come from a human donor in good health. Some clones in this sample may be carry-over from other donors' samples. The CDR3 runs from the conserved cysteine through the conserved F or W. D genes are given only for firm matches. Clone sizes are given selectively: once, few, many, or a class where the clone is expanded.

d_call	v_call	j_call	clone_size	cdr3_aa	cdr3_nt
.	TRBV11-1	TRBJ2-3	.	CASSFWTTGTDTQYF	TGTGCCAGCAGCTTCTGGACTACCGGCACAGATACGCAGTATTTT
.	TRBV9	TRBJ2-1	.	CASSVAGVSDNEQFF	TGTGCCAGCAGCGTAGCGGGAGTATCCGACAATGAGCAGTTCTTC
.	TRBV4-2	TRBJ2-2	.	CASSQGGGGDTGELFF	TGTGCCAGCAGCCAAGGCGGAGGCGGGGACACCGGGGAGCTGTTTTTT
.	TRBV7-2	TRBJ1-1	few	CASSFGQINTEAFF	TGTGCCAGCAGCTTTGGACAGATAAACACTGAAGCTTTCTTT
.	TRBV5-1	TRBJ2-1	.	CASSSGVLVYNEQFF	TGCGCCAGCAGCTCCGGAGTACTGGTGTACAATGAGCAGTTCTTC
.	TRBV11-2	TRBJ1-1	.	CASSPVPGRAEAFF	TGTGCCAGCAGCCCCGTCCCGGGAAGAGCTGAAGCTTTCTTT
TRBD2	TRBV5-6	TRBJ2-7	.	CASRPLAGSYEQYF	TGTGCCAGCAGGCCTCTAGCGGGGTCCTACGAGCAGTACTTC
TRBD1	TRBV7-8	TRBJ2-2	few	CASSLVGQGHGELFF	TGTGCCAGCAGCTTAGTTGGACAGGGTCACGGGGAGCTGTTTTTT
.	TRBV5-1	TRBJ2-7	.	CASFQSSVLGYEQYF	TGCGCCAGCTTCCAAAGTAGCGTTTTGGGGTACGAGCAGTACTTC
TRBD2	TRBV5-5	TRBJ2-7	.	CASSPAGGRYEQYF	TGTGCCAGCAGCCCAGCGGGAGGGCGGTACGAGCAGTACTTC
.	TRBV6-1	TRBJ1-5	.	CASSELAQPQHF	TGTGCCAGCAGTGAATTGGCTCAGCCCCAGCATTTT
TRBD1	TRBV5-1	TRBJ2-7	.	CASSPWTGAYEQYF	TGCGCCAGCAGCCCCTGGACAGGGGCCTACGAGCAGTACTTC
.	TRBV29-1	TRBJ1-2	.	CSAAGGSYGYTF	TGCAGCGCTGCGGGGGGGTCCTATGGCTACACCTTC
.	TRBV5-1	TRBJ1-2	.	CASSSDSTNYGYTF	TGCGCCAGCAGCTCGGACAGTACTAACTATGGCTACACCTTC